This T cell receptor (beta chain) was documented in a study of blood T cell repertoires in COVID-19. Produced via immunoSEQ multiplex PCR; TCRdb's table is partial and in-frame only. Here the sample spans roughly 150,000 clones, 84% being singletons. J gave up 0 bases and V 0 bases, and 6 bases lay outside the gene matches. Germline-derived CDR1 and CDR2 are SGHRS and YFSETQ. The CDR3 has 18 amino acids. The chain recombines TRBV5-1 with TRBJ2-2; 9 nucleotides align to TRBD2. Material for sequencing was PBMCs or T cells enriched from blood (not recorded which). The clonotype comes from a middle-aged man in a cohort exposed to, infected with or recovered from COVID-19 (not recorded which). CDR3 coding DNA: TGCGCCAGCAGCTTGGAGCCTAGCGGGACCTCGAACACCGGGGAGCTGTTTTTT. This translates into CASSLEPSGTSNTGELFF.